The 17 T cell receptor beta chains below were found in one sample sequenced in a study of post-analysis software for immune sequencing data. For these TCRs, the target antigens are not known. Tagging with unique molecular identifiers was a feature of the TCR beta cDNA libraries. In TCRdb, the PCR reads were re-called with MiXCR into one record per CDR3 protein. The sample lists hundreds of thousands of distinct CDR3 sequences; 30% to 45% were seen once. Study-wide results and caveats: Five or six TRBV segments (TRBV5-6, TRBV5-1 and TRBV20-1 among them) occurred more frequently in patients than in controls.

The sequencing input was blood. The source of these receptors is a girl aged 10-17 years with multiple sclerosis.

This clonotype was found a few times. The chain employs TRBV5-1 and TRBJ1-2; D unclear. The CDR3 spans 14 residues. V dropped 0 bases and J dropped 3 bases, with 9 bases sitting between them. Looked up from germline, CDR1 is SGHRS and CDR2 is YFSETQ. CDR3 coding DNA: TGCGCCAGCAGCTTGGCCGGGTCGGACTATGGCTACACCTTC. It encodes CASSLAGSDYGYTF.

This chain uses TRBV5-1 with TRBJ2-5; 9 nucleotides line up with TRBD2. The germline V gene encodes CDR1 SGHRS and CDR2 YFSETQ. The CDR3 is 15 residues long. V was clipped by 5 bases and J by 3 bases; unmatched bases: 8. This CDR3 reads CASSFWERGEETQYF. The CDR3 region has the DNA TGCGCCAGCAGTTTCTGGGAGCGGGGGGAAGAGACCCAGTACTTC.

This clonotype has only a few counts. This rearrangement joins TRBV6-5 to TRBJ2-1; no reliable D call. CDR1 and CDR2 from the germline V gene are MNHEY and SVGAGI. Trimming pared 5 bases from V and 2 bases from J, leaving 10 bases between. The CDR3 consists of 14 residues. The CDR3 sequence is CASSPPAPYNEQFF. As DNA, the CDR3 is TGTGCCAGCAGTCCCCCCGCGCCCTACAATGAGCAGTTCTTC.

In this sample, this clonotype turned up a few times. The V gene is TRBV12-3 or TRBV12-4, the J gene TRBJ2-5; 10 bases match TRBD2. CDR3 length equals 20 residues. The J segment lost 4 bases and the V segment lost 0 bases, leaving 17 bases of the junction unmatched. In DNA, the CDR3 is TGTGCCAGCAGTTTAGCCCCCCGAACTAGCGGGAAATCCAAGGGAGAGACCCAGTACTTC. This encodes CASSLAPRTSGKSKGETQYF.

The rearrangement uses TRBV7-9 and TRBJ2-3; TRBD2 is a possible D gene (6 bases). This CDR3 comprises 16 residues. Germline V gene sequence: CDR1 SEHNR, CDR2 FQNEAQ (reference sequence). V shed 10 bases and J shed 0 bases, with 20 bases lying between them. CDR3 DNA: TGTGCCACCCCGATCAAGCTAGCGTCTAGCACAGATACGCAGTATTTT. As protein: CATPIKLASSTDTQYF. Full variable domain (rest looked up from reference TRBV7-9 and TRBJ2-3): DTGVSQNPRHKITKRGQNVTFRCDPISEHNRLYWYRQTLGQGPEFLTYFQNEAQLEKSRLLSDRFSAERPKGSFSTLEIQRTEQGDSAMYLCATPIKLASSTDTQYFGPGTRLTVL.

The chain combines TRBV12-3 or TRBV12-4 with TRBJ2-1, with a possible D match to TRBD1 (7 bases). This CDR3 is 16 amino acids long. V was pared by 6 bases and J by 5 bases, with 20 bases between. The CDR3 nucleotides are TGTGCCAGCAGGACATACAGGGGAGGCACTCACAATGAGCAGTTCTTC. It codes for CASRTYRGGTHNEQFF.

This clonotype came up a few times. V and J are TRBV3-1 and TRBJ2-7; D ambiguous. Germline V lookup: CDR1 LGHDT, CDR2 YNNKEL (reference sequence). Trimming cost V 1 base and J 5 bases, with 15 bases left between them. The CDR3 length is 15 residues. The CDR3 coding sequence is TGTGCCAGCAGCCAAGCTGGTTACTCGTTGGACGAGCAGTACTTC. Protein: CASSQAGYSLDEQYF.

CDR3 amino acids: CSVVEGSGGETQYF. The CDR3 bases are TGCAGCGTTGTAGAGGGCAGCGGGGGAGAGACCCAGTACTTC. This chain joins TRBV29-1 and TRBJ2-5; 8 bases agree with TRBD2. With 4 bases clipped from V and 4 bases from J, the junction kept 8 bases outside the gene matches. This CDR3 is 14 amino acids long. Germline-derived CDR1 and CDR2 are SQVTM and ANQGSEA.

Points on this clonotype: Mismatch with germline at one junction end may stem from a read error. V is TRBV29-1 and J is TRBJ2-7, with 9 bases lining up with TRBD1. Germline values: CDR1 SQVTM, CDR2 ANQGSEA. The CDR3 consists of 13 residues. As DNA, the CDR3 is TGCAGCGTGACGGGACAGGGTGTCTACGGGCAGTACTTC. Its protein product is CSVTGQGVYGQYF.

V gene TRBV5-1 combines with J gene TRBJ2-7; D is undetermined. This CDR3 contains 14 residues. Germline loops: CDR1 SGHRS, CDR2 YFSETQ. V lost 4 bases and J lost 4, with 15 bases in between. The CDR3 nucleotides read TGCGCCAGCAGCCCGGTGGGCAACGGTTACGAGCAGTACTTC. Encoded protein: CASSPVGNGYEQYF. The full variable domain, its missing parts supplied by reference TRBV5-1 and TRBJ2-7, is KAGVTQTPRYLIKTRGQQVTLSCSPISGHRSVSWYQQTPGQGLQFLFEYFSETQRNKGNFPGRFSGRQFSNSRSEMNVSTLELGDSALYLCASSPVGNGYEQYFGPGTRLTVT.

V and J are TRBV7-9 and TRBJ2-3, with TRBD2 as a possible D gene (6 bases). Trimming stripped 5 bases from V and 2 bases from J, with 14 bases between. Germline loops: CDR1 SEHNR, CDR2 FQNEAQ (reference sequence). This CDR3 spans 15 amino acids. The CDR3 reads CASSPVEGNTDTQYF. CDR3 nucleotides: TGTGCCAGCAGCCCCGTGGAGGGCAACACAGATACGCAGTATTTT.

The chain employs TRBV20-1 and TRBJ2-7; 10 bases agree with TRBD1. This CDR3 is built from 12 residues. With 5 bases clipped from V and 3 bases from J, the junction kept 1 base outside the gene matches. The germline CDR1 and CDR2 sequences are DFQATT and SNEGSKA (reference sequence). As DNA, the CDR3 is TGCAGTGCTCGGACAGGGGGCTACGAGCAGTACTTC. This codes for CSARTGGYEQYF.

This clonotype came up a few times. The chain uses TRBV6-1 and TRBJ2-7; 8 bases map to TRBD1. Germline loops: CDR1 MNHNS, CDR2 SASEGT. V trimming: 4 bases; J trimming: 5 bases; junction bases outside the gene matches: 10. This CDR3 comprises 15 residues. CDR3 sequence reads: CASSGWTGNDHEQYF. Written as DNA, the CDR3 is TGTGCCAGCAGTGGCTGGACAGGGAACGACCACGAGCAGTACTTC.

In this sample, this clonotype turned up a few times. The J gene is TRBJ2-7, the V gene TRBV20-1, with D unresolved. The CDR3 has 13 residues. V was trimmed by 0 bases and J by 2 bases, leaving 8 bases between them. Germline V gives CDR1 DFQATT, CDR2 SNEGSKA (reference sequence). CDR3 nucleotide sequence: TGCAGTGCTAGAGATCTAAAGGCCTACGAGCAGTACTTC. Its protein is CSARDLKAYEQYF.

The V call is TRBV20-1, the J call TRBJ1-5; D is unclear. The CDR3 covers 14 residues. The germline CDR1 and CDR2 sequences are DFQATT and SNEGSKA (reference sequence). V lost 3 bases, J lost 0 bases, and 9 bases lay in between. The CDR3 coding sequence is TGCAGTGCTAGCCGGGTAGATAGCAATCAGCCCCAGCATTTT. It translates to CSASRVDSNQPQHF.

CDR3 region: CASSFRPRAEQYF. CDR3 DNA sequence: TGTGCCAGCAGCTTCAGGCCCCGGGCCGAGCAGTACTTC. The genes are TRBV7-2 and TRBJ2-5; no reliable D call. The last part of the DNA fits TRBJ2-7 better; the J call may be wrong. There are 13 residues in the CDR3. Germline V gene lookup returns CDR1 SGHTA and CDR2 FQGNSA.

A few counts support this clonotype. V gene TRBV29-1 combines with J gene TRBJ2-1, with TRBD2 identical over 10 bases. This CDR3 region has 16 residues. Losses at the gene ends were 6 bases for V and 3 bases for J; bases not matched to a gene: 11. In germline, CDR1 is SQVTM, CDR2 ANQGSEA. Here the CDR3 reads CSVVGLAGALYNEQFF. Written as DNA, the CDR3 is TGCAGCGTCGTAGGGCTAGCGGGGGCCCTCTACAATGAGCAGTTCTTC.